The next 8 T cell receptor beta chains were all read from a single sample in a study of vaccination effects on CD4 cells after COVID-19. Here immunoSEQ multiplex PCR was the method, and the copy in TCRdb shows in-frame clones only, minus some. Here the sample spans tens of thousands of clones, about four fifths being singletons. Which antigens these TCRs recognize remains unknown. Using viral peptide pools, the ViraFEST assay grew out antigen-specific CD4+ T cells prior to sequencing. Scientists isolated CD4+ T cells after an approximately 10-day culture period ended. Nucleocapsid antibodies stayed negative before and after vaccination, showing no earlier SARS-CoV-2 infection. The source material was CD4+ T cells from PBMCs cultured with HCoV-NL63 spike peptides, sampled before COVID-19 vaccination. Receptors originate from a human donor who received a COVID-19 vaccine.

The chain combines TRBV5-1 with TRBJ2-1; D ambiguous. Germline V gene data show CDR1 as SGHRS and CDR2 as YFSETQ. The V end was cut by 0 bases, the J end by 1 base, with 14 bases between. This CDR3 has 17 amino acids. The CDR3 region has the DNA TGCGCCAGCAGCTTGGCCCTGGGCGTCCAATCCTACAATGAGCAGTTCTTC. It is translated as CASSLALGVQSYNEQFF.

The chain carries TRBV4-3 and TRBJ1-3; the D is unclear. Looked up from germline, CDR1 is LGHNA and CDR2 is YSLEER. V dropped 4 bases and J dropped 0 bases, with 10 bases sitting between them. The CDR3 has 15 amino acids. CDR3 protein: CASSLRTPSGNTIYF. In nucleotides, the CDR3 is TGCGCCAGCAGCCTACGGACCCCCTCTGGAAACACCATATATTTT.

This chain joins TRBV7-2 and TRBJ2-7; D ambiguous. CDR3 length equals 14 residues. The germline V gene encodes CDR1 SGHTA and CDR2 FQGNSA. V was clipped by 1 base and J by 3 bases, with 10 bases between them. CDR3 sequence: CASSLGNSYYEQYV. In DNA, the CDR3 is TGTGCCAGCAGCTTAGGGAACAGTTACTACGAGCAGTACGTC.

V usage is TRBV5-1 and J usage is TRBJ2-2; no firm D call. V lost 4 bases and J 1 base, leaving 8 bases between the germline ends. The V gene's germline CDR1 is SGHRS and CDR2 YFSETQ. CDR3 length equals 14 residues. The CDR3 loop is CASSPARNTGELFF. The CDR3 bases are TGCGCCAGCAGCCCGGCAAGGAACACCGGGGAGCTGTTTTTT.

The chain's CDR3 is CASSPGLADFSTDTQYF. DNA of the CDR3: TGTGCCAGCTCACCGGGACTAGCGGACTTTAGCACAGATACGCAGTATTTT. The V and J genes are TRBV6-4 and TRBJ2-3; TRBD2 agrees at 11 bases. Trimming removed 8 bases from V and 0 bases from J; junction bases left unmatched: 10. The CDR3 consists of 17 residues. Germline CDR1 MRHNA, CDR2 SNTAGT.

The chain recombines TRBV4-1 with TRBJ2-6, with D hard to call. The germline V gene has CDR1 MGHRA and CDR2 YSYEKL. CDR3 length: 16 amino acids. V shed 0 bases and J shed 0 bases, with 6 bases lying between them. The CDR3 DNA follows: TGCGCCAGCAGCCAAGATTGGCCCTCTGGGGCCAACGTCCTGACTTTC. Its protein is CASSQDWPSGANVLTF.

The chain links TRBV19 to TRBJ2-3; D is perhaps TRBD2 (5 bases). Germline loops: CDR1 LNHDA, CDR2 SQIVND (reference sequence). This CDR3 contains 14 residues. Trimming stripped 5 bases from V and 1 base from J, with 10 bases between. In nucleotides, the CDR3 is TGTGCCAGTAGTGTCGGAGGCGGCACAGATACGCAGTATTTT. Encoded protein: CASSVGGGTDTQYF.

The CDR3 loop reads CATKPQGDQETQYF. CDR3 DNA sequence: TGTGCCACCAAGCCCCAAGGTGACCAAGAGACCCAGTACTTC. The chain links TRBV24-1 to TRBJ2-5; D uncertain. V was trimmed by 8 bases and J by 0 bases, leaving 12 bases between them. Germline CDR1 reads KGHDR; CDR2 reads SFDVKD. The length of the CDR3 is 14 residues.